A single sample is the source of the 28 T cell receptor beta chains below, sequenced in a study of CD8+ T cells in alopecia areata. Once RNA had been extracted, it was reverse transcribed into cDNA to act as the sequencing template. The assay was immunoSEQ multiplex PCR, and TCRdb's table has in-frame clones only and misses some. The sample contains roughly 200,000 clones, roughly 50% of which appear only once. Specimen: CD8+ T cells sorted from blood. These receptors all stem from a human donor in good health.

A remark on this clone: The sample holds other DNA sequences that translate to the same CDR3. The CDR3 coding sequence is TGTGCCAGCAGCTTAGGGGGGGACTATGGCTACACCTTC. This codes for CASSLGGDYGYTF. The rearrangement links TRBV7-9 to TRBJ1-2; possible D gene TRBD1, 5 bases. The germline V and J ends were trimmed by 1 base and 3 bases, with 6 bases remaining between them. Germline CDR1 reads SEHNR; CDR2 reads FQNEAQ (reference sequence). The CDR3 has 13 residues.

This rearrangement joins TRBV13 to TRBJ2-7; the match to TRBD2 covers 10 bases. Germline assignment: CDR1 PRHDT and CDR2 FYEKMQ (reference sequence). V trimming: 9 bases; J trimming: 3 bases; junction bases outside the gene matches: 2. There are 12 residues in the CDR3. In DNA form, the CDR3 reads TGTGCCAGTGCTAGCGGGGGCTACGAGCAGTACTTC. The encoded protein is CASASGGYEQYF.

This clone was seen more than once but under ten times. The chain links TRBV10-2 to TRBJ2-1, with D perhaps matching TRBD2 (6 bases). V lost 4 bases to trimming and J lost 3 bases, with 13 bases between them. Germline CDR1 WSHSY, CDR2 SAAADI. This CDR3 comprises 15 residues. The CDR3, as DNA: TGCGCCAGCAGTGTTTCGGGAGCAATCTACAATGAGCAGTTCTTC. It translates to CASSVSGAIYNEQFF.

The chain combines TRBV27 with TRBJ2-4, with no clear D. Trimming removed 5 bases at V and 4 bases at J, with 9 bases between. The CDR3 sequence is 13 residues long. CDR1 and CDR2 from the germline V gene are MNHEY and SMNVEV (reference sequence). CDR3 protein: CASSIAPKNIQYF. DNA for the CDR3: TGTGCCAGCAGTATTGCCCCTAAAAACATTCAGTACTTC.

The chain couples TRBV7-3 to TRBJ2-1; maybe TRBD1 (5 bases). V dropped 2 bases and J dropped 6 bases, with 5 bases sitting between them. The CDR3 sequence is 12 residues long. The V gene's germline CDR1 is SGHTA and CDR2 FQGTGA. This CDR3 is CASSLGANEQFF. The CDR3 region has the DNA TGTGCCAGCAGCTTAGGGGCCAATGAGCAGTTCTTC.

V and J are TRBV6-6 and TRBJ1-5, with D unresolved. The germline V and J ends were trimmed by 6 bases and 2 bases, with 14 bases remaining between them. The CDR3 is 15 residues long. Per germline, CDR1 MNHNY and CDR2 SVGAGI (reference sequence). As DNA, the CDR3 is TGTGCCAGCAGCGCTGTTGCCCAGGGCAATCAGCCCCAGCATTTT. Translated, it gives CASSAVAQGNQPQHF.

In this sample, this clone turned up once. The gene calls are TRBV25-1 and TRBJ2-5, with D possibly matching TRBD1 (5 bases). Per germline, CDR1 MGHDK and CDR2 SYGVNS. This CDR3 has 15 residues. Trimming stripped 10 bases from V and 0 bases from J, with 18 bases between. The DNA of the CDR3 is TGTGCCATAGGGGAAGTGCGACTGGACCAAGAGACCCAGTACTTC. This encodes CAIGEVRLDQETQYF. Full variable domain (remainder filled in from reference TRBV25-1 and TRBJ2-5): EADIYQTPRYLVIGTGKKITLECSQTMGHDKMYWYQQDPGMELHLIHYSYGVNSTEKGDLSSESTVSRIRTEHFPLTLESARPSHTSQYLCAIGEVRLDQETQYFGPGTRLLVL.

The chain joins TRBV7-9 to TRBJ2-7; 7 nucleotides line up with TRBD1. The CDR3 sequence is 14 residues long. The germline V gene encodes CDR1 SEHNR and CDR2 FQNEAQ (reference sequence). Germline trimming cut 4 bases from V and 0 bases from J; bases unmatched to any gene: 3. Here the CDR3 DNA reads TGTGCCAGCAGCTCTAGGGACAGCTCCTACGAGCAGTACTTC. Encoded protein: CASSSRDSSYEQYF.

This clone was seen a handful of times. Distinct nucleotide sequences in the sample also encode this CDR3. CDR3 residues: CASSFGGGTEAFF. DNA of the CDR3: TGTGCCAGCAGTTTTGGGGGAGGCACTGAAGCTTTCTTT. J is TRBJ1-1 and V is TRBV27; D is perhaps TRBD1 (5 bases). Germline CDR1 MNHEY, CDR2 SMNVEV (reference sequence). V was shortened by 3 bases and J by 4 bases, with 9 bases between the two germline ends. This CDR3 has 13 residues.

This clone was counted between two and nine times. The chain carries TRBV6-5 and TRBJ1-1; 12 nucleotides agree with TRBD1. CDR1 is MNHEY and CDR2 is SVGAGI in the germline V gene. V lost 6 bases, J lost 7 bases, and 6 bases stayed unmatched. There are 14 residues in the CDR3. CDR3: CASSLGQGADEAFF. The CDR3 DNA is TGTGCCAGCAGCCTGGGACAGGGGGCAGATGAAGCTTTCTTT.

This clone came up a few times. This chain links TRBV29-1 with TRBJ1-2; D unresolved. The CDR3 sequence is 11 residues long. From germline, CDR1 is SQVTM and CDR2 ANQGSEA. Trimming removed 5 bases from V and 8 bases from J, with 12 bases in between. In nucleotides, the CDR3 is TGCAGCGTTAAGCTCCTCGAGGGCTACACCTTC. Protein: CSVKLLEGYTF.

The chain couples TRBV7-9 to TRBJ1-3; tentatively, D is TRBD1 (5 bases). This CDR3 is built from 18 residues. Germline V gives CDR1 SEHNR, CDR2 FQNEAQ (reference sequence). V dropped 2 bases and J dropped 1 base, with 18 bases sitting between them. The CDR3, as DNA: TGTGCCAGCAGCTTACCTCGTTGGCAGGGTCTTTCTGGAAACACCATATATTTT. Its translation is CASSLPRWQGLSGNTIYF.

The chain carries TRBV7-9 and TRBJ2-7, with D hard to call. From germline, CDR1 is SEHNR and CDR2 FQNEAQ (reference sequence). V was clipped by 5 bases and J by 7 bases, with 12 bases between them. CDR3 length: 12 amino acids. In nucleotides, the CDR3 is TGTGCCAGCAGCCCCGGAGCCATAGAGCAGTACTTC. Residues: CASSPGAIEQYF.

This CDR3 reads CASSRTGAAEAFF. The CDR3 bases are TGCGCCAGCAGTAGGACAGGGGCCGCTGAAGCTTTCTTT. V usage is TRBV4-1 and J usage is TRBJ1-1, with TRBD1 matching over 9 bases. V shed 6 bases, J shed 6 bases, and the junction held 5 bases outside the gene matches. Germline V lookup: CDR1 MGHRA, CDR2 YSYEKL. This CDR3 has 13 amino acids.

V and J are TRBV7-2 and TRBJ2-3; tentatively, D is TRBD2 (6 bases). The germline V gene encodes CDR1 SGHTA and CDR2 FQGNSA. V lost 8 bases to trimming and J lost 3 bases, with 18 bases between them. The CDR3 contains 15 residues. The CDR3 region has the DNA TGTGCCAGCCGGAGGGTCAGCCTGGGGACAGATACGCAGTATTTT. It codes for CASRRVSLGTDTQYF. Full variable domain (remainder filled in from reference TRBV7-2 and TRBJ2-3): GAGVSQSPSNKVTEKGKDVELRCDPISGHTALYWYRQSLGQGLEFLIYFQGNSAPDKSGLPSDRFSAERTGGSVSTLTIQRTQQEDSAVYLCASRRVSLGTDTQYFGPGTRLTVL.

This clone has a handful of counts. This sequence joins TRBV7-2 and TRBJ2-2; 7 bases match TRBD2. CDR3 length: 17 amino acids. V trimming: 5 bases; J trimming: 2 bases; junction bases outside the gene matches: 11. Germline values: CDR1 SGHTA, CDR2 FQGNSA. The CDR3: CASSARRSGVNTGELFF. CDR3 bases: TGTGCCAGCAGCGCTCGTAGGAGCGGGGTTAACACCGGGGAGCTGTTTTTT.

The rearrangement links TRBV15 to TRBJ2-1; 11 nucleotides line up with TRBD2. Germline V gene sequence: CDR1 LNHNV, CDR2 YYDKDF (reference sequence). Losses at the gene ends were 1 base for V and 9 bases for J; bases not matched to a gene: 5. This CDR3 comprises 15 residues. The CDR3 bases are TGTGCCACCAGCAGAGTTAGCGGGGGGGCCGGTGAGCAGTTCTTC. Its translation is CATSRVSGGAGEQFF.

This clone has more than one count but fewer than ten. This sequence joins TRBV14 and TRBJ2-3, with D perhaps given as TRBD1 or TRBD2 (5 bases each). CDR1 is SGHDN and CDR2 is FVKESK in the germline V gene. V dropped 0 bases and J dropped 4 bases, with 8 bases sitting between them. This CDR3 has 14 amino acids. The CDR3 sequence: CASSQDRDPDTQYF. For the CDR3, the DNA is TGTGCCAGCAGCCAAGACAGGGACCCAGATACGCAGTATTTT. Complete variable domain (other parts from reference TRBV14 and TRBJ2-3): EAGVTQFPSHSVIEKGQTVTLRCDPISGHDNLYWYRRVMGKEIKFLLHFVKESKQDESGMPNNRFLAERTGGTYSTLKVQPAELEDSGVYFCASSQDRDPDTQYFGPGTRLTVL.

This chain joins TRBV2 and TRBJ2-7; 9 bases map to TRBD1. CDR3 length: 13 residues. J gave up 4 bases and V 8 bases, and 6 bases lay outside the gene matches. Germline CDR1 SNHLY, CDR2 FYNNEI. In DNA form, the CDR3 reads TGTGCCAGCTCGGGACAGGGTGGGTACGAGCAGTACTTC. It translates to CASSGQGGYEQYF.

This clone was found a few times. This sequence joins TRBV25-1 and TRBJ2-4; 9 bases fit TRBD1. Germline assignment: CDR1 MGHDK and CDR2 SYGVNS. The CDR3 is 16 residues long. The junction had 9 bases not matched to a gene; V was cut back by 1 base and J by 8 bases. The CDR3 sequence is CASSEWPGDRAHIQYF. The CDR3 DNA is TGTGCCAGCAGTGAATGGCCCGGGGACAGGGCTCACATTCAGTACTTC.

This rearrangement joins TRBV4-1 to TRBJ1-6; TRBD1 aligns across 8 bases. J gave up 6 bases and V 3 bases, and 7 bases lay outside the gene matches. Germline values: CDR1 MGHRA, CDR2 YSYEKL. The CDR3 is made up of 16 amino acids. The chain's CDR3 is CASSHQTGDSNSPLHF. The CDR3 DNA sequence: TGCGCCAGCAGCCATCAGACAGGGGATAGTAATTCACCCCTCCACTTT.

The V call is TRBV5-4, the J call TRBJ2-1; weak D call: TRBD2 (6 bases). CDR1 is SGHNT, CDR2 YYREEE, per germline (reference sequence). The V end lost 4 bases, the J end lost 10 bases, and 12 bases lay between the germline ends. The CDR3 length is 12 residues. The CDR3 here is CASSQQEGEQFF. The CDR3, as DNA: TGTGCCAGCAGCCAACAGGAGGGCGAGCAGTTCTTC.

The V and J genes are TRBV9 and TRBJ1-6; unclear D gene. V lost 0 bases and J 6 bases, leaving 4 bases between the germline ends. The CDR3 totals 13 residues. Germline lookup yields CDR1 SGDLS and CDR2 YYNGEE. CDR3 coding DNA: TGTGCCAGCAGCGTAGACAGTAATTCACCCCTCCACTTT. This encodes CASSVDSNSPLHF.

CDR3 protein: CASSSSRTIKAPLHF. The CDR3 nucleotides read TGTGCCAGCAGCTCTTCCCGGACAATAAAGGCACCCCTCCACTTT. The chain carries TRBV7-9 and TRBJ1-6; D may be TRBD1 (5 bases). V lost 4 bases and J lost 11, with 18 bases in between. CDR1 and CDR2 (germline): SEHNR, FQNEAQ (reference sequence). The CDR3 contains 15 residues.

J is TRBJ1-1 and V is TRBV29-1; weak D call: TRBD1 (6 bases). The germline V and J ends were trimmed by 7 bases and 3 bases, with 18 bases remaining between them. Germline lookup yields CDR1 SQVTM and CDR2 ANQGSEA. The CDR3 covers 14 residues. The CDR3 spells CSAPTQGRDTEAFF. DNA for the CDR3: TGCAGCGCCCCAACGCAGGGGAGGGACACTGAAGCTTTCTTT.

This sequence joins TRBV30 and TRBJ1-1; 7 nucleotides match TRBD1. The CDR3 length is 13 residues. Germline CDR1 reads GTSNPN; CDR2 reads SVGIG (reference sequence). V dropped 1 base and J dropped 5; count of bases not matched to a gene: 4. DNA of the CDR3: TGTGCCTGGAGTGCGAACAGGGGAACTGAAGCTTTCTTT. Translation: CAWSANRGTEAFF.

This clone was detected many times. The V and J genes are TRBV7-9 and TRBJ2-5, with D perhaps TRBD2 (6 bases). The CDR3 extends over 13 amino acids. Germline CDR1 is SEHNR and CDR2 is FQNEAQ (reference sequence). Trimming cost V 5 bases and J 5 bases, with 12 bases left between them. CDR3 in amino acids: CASSPKEGETQYF. DNA of the CDR3: TGTGCCAGCAGCCCCAAGGAGGGGGAGACCCAGTACTTC.

This chain connects TRBV9 to TRBJ2-1; no clear D gene. This CDR3 comprises 13 residues. Germline V CDR1 and CDR2: SGDLS, YYNGEE. V lost 0 bases and J lost 8, with 9 bases in between. CDR3 protein: CASSVVGQDEQFF. The CDR3 DNA follows: TGTGCCAGCAGCGTAGTCGGTCAAGATGAGCAGTTCTTC.